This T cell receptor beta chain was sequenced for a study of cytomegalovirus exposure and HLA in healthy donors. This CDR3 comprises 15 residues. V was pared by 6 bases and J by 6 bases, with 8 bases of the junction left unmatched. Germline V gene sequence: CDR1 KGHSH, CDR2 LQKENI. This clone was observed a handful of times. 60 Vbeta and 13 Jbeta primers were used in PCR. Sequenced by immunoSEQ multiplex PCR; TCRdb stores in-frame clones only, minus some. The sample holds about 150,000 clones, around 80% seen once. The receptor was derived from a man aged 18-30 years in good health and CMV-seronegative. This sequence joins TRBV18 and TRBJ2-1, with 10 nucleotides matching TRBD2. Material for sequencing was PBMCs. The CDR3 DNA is TGTGCCAGCTCCCCTCTAGCGGGAGCCTTCAATGAGCAGTTCTTC. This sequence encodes CASSPLAGAFNEQFF.